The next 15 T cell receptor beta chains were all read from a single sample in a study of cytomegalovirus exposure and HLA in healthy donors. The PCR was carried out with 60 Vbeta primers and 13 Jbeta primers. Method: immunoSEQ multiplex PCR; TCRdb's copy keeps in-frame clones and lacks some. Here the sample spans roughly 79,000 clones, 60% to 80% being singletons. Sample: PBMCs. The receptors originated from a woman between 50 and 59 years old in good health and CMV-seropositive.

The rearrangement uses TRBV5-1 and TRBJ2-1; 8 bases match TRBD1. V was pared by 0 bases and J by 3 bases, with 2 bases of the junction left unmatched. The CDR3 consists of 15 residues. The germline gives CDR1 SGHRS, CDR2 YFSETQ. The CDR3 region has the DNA TGCGCCAGCAGCTTGGCAGGGGGCCTCTACAATGAGCAGTTCTTC. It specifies CASSLAGGLYNEQFF. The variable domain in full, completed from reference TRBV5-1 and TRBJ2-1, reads KAGVTQTPRYLIKTRGQQVTLSCSPISGHRSVSWYQQTPGQGLQFLFEYFSETQRNKGNFPGRFSGRQFSNSRSEMNVSTLELGDSALYLCASSLAGGLYNEQFFGPGTRLTVL.

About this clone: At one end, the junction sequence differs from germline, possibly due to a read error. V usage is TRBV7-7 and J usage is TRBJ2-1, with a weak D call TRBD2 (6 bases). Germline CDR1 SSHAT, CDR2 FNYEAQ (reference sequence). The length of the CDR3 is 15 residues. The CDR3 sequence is CASSLTAGLNNEQFF. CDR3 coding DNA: TGTGCTAGCAGCTTAACGGCGGGGCTAAACAATGAGCAGTTCTTC.

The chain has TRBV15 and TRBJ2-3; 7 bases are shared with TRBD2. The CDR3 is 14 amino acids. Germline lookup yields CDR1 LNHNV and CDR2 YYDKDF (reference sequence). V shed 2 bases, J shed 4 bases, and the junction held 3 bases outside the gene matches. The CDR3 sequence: CATSRMTSSDTQYF. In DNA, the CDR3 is TGTGCCACCAGCAGAATGACTAGCTCAGATACGCAGTATTTT.

The CDR3 is CASSARDSILAGELFF. CDR3 sequence (DNA): TGTGCCAGCAGTGCCCGGGACAGTATTTTAGCCGGGGAGCTGTTTTTT. This rearrangement joins TRBV6-1 to TRBJ2-2; TRBD1 agrees at 7 bases. CDR1 and CDR2 from the germline V gene are MNHNS and SASEGT. V dropped 4 bases and J dropped 6; count of bases not matched to a gene: 11. The CDR3 is 16 amino acids.

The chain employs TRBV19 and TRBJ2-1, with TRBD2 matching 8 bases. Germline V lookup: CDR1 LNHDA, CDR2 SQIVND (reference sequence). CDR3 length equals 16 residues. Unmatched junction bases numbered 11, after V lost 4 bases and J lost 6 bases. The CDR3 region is CASSRQAGTRSNEQFF. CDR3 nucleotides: TGTGCCAGTAGTAGACAGGCCGGGACTAGGTCCAATGAGCAGTTCTTC.

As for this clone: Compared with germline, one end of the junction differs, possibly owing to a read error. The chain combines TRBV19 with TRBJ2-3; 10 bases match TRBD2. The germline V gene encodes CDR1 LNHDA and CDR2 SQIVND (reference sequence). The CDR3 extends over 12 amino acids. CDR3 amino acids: CASSLLAGPLFF. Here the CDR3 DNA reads TGTGCCAGTAGTCTACTAGCGGGACCACTCTTTTTT.

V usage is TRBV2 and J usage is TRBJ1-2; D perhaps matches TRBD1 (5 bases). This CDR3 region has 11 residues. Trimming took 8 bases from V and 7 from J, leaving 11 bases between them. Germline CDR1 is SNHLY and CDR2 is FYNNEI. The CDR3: CASGQGAGYTF. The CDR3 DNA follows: TGTGCCAGCGGCCAAGGGGCTGGCTACACCTTC.

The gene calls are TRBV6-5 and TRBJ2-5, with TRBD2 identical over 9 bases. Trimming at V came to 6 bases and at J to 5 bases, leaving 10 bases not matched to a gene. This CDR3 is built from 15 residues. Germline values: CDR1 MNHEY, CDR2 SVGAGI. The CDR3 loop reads CASRPLAGTPETQYF. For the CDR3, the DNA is TGTGCCAGCAGACCCCTAGCGGGGACTCCGGAGACCCAGTACTTC.

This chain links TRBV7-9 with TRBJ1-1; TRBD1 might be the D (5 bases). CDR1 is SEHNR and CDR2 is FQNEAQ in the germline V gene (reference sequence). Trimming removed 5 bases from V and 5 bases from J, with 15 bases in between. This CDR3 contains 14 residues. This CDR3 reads CASSLTGVGTEAFF. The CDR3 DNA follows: TGTGCCAGCAGCCTTACGGGGGTTGGTACTGAAGCTTTCTTT. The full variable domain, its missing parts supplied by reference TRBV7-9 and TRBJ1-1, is DTGVSQNPRHKITKRGQNVTFRCDPISEHNRLYWYRQTLGQGPEFLTYFQNEAQLEKSRLLSDRFSAERPKGSFSTLEIQRTEQGDSAMYLCASSLTGVGTEAFFGQGTRLTVV.

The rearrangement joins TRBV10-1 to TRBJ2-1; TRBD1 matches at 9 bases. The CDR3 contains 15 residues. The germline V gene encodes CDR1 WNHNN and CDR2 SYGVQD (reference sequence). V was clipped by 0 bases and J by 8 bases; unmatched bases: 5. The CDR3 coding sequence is TGCGCCAGCAGTGAGTCAGGGACAGGGAGTTATGAGCAGTTCTTC. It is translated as CASSESGTGSYEQFF.

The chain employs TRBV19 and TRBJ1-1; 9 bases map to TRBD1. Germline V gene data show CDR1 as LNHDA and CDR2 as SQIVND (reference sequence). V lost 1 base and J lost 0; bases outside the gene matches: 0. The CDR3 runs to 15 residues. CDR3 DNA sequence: TGTGCCAGTAGTATAGGGACAGGGGTGAACACTGAAGCTTTCTTT. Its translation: CASSIGTGVNTEAFF.

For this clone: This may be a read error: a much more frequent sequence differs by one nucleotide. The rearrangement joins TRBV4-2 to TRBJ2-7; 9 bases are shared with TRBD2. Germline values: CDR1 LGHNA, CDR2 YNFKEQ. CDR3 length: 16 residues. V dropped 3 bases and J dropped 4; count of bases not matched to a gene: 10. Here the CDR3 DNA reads TGTGCCAGCAGCCACGTAGCGACTAGCGGAGATTACGAGCAGTACTTC. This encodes CASSHVATSGDYEQYF.

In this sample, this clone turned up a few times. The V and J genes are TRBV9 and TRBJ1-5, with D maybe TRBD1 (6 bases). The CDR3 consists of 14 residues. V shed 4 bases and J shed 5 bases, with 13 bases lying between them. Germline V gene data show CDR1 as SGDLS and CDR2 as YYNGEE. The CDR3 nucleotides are TGTGCCAGCAGCAAGGACAGCAGAGATCAGCCCCAGCATTTT. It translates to CASSKDSRDQPQHF.

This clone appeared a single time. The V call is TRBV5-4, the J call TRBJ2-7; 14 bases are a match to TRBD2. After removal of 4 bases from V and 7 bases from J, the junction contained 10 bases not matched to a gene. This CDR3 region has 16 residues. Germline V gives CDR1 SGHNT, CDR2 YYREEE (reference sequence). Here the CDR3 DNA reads TGTGCCAGCAGCACACTTCCGGGACTAGCGGGAGAAGAGCAGTACTTC. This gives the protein CASSTLPGLAGEEQYF.

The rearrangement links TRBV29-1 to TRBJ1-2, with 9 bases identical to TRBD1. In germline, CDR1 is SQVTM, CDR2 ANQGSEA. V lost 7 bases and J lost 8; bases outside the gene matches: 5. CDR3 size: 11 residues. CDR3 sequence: CSGRTGEGYTF. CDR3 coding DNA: TGCAGCGGACGGACAGGGGAAGGCTACACCTTC.